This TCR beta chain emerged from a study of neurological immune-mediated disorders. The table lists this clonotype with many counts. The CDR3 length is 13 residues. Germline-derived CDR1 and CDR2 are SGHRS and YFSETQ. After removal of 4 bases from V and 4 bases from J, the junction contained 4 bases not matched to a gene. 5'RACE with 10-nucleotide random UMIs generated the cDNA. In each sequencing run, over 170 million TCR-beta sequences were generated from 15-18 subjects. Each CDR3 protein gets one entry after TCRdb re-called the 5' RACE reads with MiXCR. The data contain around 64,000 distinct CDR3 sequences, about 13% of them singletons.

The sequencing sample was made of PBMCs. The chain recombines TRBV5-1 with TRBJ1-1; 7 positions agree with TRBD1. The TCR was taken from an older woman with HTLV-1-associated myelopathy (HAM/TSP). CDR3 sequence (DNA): TGCGCCAGCAGCCAACAGGGGACCACTGAAGCTTTCTTT. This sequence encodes CASSQQGTTEAFF.